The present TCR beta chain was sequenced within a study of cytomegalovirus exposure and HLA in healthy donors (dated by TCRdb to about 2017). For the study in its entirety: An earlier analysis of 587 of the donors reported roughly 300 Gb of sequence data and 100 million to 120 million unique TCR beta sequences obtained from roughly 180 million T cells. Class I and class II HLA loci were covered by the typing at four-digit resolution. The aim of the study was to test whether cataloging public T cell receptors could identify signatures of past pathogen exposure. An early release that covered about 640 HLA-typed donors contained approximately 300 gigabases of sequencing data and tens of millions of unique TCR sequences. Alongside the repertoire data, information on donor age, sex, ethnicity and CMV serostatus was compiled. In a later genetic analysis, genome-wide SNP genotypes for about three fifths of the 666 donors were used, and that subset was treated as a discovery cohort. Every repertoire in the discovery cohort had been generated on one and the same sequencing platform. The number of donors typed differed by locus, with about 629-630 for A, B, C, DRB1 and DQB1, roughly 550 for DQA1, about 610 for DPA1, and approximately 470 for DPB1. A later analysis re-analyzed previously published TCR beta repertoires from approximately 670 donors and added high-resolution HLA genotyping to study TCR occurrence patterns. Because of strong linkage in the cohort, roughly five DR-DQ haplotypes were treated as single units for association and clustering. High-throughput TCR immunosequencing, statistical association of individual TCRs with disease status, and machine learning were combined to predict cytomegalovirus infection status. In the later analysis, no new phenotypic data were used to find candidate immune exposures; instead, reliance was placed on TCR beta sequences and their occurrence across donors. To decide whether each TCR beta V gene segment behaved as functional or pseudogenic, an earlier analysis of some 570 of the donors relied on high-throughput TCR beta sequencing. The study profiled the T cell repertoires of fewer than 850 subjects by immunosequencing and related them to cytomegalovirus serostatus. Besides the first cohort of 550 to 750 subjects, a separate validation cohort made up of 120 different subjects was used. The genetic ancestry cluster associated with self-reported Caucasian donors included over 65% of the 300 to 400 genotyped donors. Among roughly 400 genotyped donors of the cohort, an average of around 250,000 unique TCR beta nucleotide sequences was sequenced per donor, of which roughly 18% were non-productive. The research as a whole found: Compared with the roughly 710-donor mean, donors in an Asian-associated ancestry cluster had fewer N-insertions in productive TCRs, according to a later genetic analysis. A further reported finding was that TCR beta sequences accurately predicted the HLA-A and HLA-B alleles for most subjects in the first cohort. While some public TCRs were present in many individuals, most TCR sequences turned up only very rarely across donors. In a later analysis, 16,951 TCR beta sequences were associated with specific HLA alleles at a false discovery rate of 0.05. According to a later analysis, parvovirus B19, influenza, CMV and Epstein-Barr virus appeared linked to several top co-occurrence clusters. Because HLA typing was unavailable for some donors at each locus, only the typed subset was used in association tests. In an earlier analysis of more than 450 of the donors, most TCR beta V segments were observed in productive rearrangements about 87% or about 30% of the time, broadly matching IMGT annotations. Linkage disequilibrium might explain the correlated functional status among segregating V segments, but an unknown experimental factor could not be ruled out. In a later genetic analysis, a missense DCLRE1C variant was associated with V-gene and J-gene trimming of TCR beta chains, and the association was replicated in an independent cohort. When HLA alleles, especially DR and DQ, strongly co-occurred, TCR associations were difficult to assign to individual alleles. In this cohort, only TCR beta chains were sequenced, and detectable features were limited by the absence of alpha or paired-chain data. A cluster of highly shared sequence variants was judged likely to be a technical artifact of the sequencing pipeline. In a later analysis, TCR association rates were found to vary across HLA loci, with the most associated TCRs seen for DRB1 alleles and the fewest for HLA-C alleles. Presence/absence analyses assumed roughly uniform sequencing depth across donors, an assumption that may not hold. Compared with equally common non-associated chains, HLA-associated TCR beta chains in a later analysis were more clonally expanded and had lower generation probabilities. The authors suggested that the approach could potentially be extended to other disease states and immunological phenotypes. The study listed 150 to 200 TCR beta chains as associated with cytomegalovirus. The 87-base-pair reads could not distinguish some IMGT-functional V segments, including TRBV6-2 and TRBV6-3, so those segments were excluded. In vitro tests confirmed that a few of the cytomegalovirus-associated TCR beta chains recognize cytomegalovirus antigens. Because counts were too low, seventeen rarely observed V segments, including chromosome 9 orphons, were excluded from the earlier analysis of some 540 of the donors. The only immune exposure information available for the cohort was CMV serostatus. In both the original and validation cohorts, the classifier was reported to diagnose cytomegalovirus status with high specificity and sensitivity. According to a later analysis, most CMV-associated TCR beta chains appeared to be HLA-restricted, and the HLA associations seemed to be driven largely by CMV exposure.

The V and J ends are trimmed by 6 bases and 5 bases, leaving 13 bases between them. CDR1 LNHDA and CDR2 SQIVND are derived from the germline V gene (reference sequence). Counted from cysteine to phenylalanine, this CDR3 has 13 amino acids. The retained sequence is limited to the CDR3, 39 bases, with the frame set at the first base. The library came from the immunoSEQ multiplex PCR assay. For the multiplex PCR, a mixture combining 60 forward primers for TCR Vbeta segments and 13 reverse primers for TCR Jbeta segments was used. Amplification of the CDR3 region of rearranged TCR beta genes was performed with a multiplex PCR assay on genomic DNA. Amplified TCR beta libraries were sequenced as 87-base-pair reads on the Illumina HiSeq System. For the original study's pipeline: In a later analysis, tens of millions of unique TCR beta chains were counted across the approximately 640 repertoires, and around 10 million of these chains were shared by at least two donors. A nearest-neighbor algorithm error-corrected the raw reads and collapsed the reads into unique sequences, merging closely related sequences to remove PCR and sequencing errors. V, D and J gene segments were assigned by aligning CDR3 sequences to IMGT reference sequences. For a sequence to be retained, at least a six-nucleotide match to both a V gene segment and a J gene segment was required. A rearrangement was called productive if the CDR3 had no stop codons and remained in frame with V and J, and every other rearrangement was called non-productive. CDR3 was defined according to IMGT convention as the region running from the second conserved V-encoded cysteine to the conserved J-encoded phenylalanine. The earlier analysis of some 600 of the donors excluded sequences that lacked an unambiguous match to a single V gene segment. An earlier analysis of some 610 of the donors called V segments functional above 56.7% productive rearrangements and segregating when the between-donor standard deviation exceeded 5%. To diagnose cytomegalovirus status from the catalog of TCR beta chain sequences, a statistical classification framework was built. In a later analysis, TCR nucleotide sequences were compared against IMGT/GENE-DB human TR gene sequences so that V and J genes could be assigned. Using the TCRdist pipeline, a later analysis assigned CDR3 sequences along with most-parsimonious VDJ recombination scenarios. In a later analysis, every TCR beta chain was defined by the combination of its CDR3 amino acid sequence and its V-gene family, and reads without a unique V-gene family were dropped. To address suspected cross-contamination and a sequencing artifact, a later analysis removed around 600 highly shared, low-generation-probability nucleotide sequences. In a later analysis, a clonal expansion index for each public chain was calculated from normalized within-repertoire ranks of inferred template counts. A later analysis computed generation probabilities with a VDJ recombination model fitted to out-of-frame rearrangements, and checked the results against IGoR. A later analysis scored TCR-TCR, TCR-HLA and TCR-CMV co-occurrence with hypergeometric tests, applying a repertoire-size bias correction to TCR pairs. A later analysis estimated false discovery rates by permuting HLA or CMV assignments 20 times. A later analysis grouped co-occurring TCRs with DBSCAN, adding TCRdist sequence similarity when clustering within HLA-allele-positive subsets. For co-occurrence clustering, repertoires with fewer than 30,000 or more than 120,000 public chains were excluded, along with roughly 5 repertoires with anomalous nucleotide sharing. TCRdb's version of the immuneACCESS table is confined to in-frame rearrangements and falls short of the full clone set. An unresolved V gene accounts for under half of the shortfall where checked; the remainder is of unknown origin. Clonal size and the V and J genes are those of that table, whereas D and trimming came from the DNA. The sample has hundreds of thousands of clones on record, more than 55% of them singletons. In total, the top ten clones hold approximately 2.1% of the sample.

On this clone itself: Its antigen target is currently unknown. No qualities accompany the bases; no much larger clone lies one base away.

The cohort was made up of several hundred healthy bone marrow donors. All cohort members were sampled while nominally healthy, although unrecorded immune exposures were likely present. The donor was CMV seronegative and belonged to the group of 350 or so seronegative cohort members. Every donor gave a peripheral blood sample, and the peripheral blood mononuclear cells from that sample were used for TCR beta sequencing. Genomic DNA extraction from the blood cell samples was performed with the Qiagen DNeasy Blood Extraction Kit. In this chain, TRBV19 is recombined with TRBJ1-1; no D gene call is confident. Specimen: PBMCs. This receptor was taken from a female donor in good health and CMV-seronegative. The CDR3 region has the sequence CASREKMRTEAFF. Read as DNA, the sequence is TGTGCCAGTAGAGAGAAGATGCGGACTGAAGCTTTCTTT.